This T cell receptor (beta chain) is from a study of T cells in Graves' hyperthyroidism and ophthalmopathy (dated by TCRdb to 2018 to 2020). Describing the broader study: Peripheral blood samples were taken at initial diagnosis, before any treatment was given. A discovery cohort of around 98 patients, approximately 44 with Graves' ophthalmopathy and under 60 with stable Graves' hyperthyroidism, was used to find distinguishing TCR V-J signatures. In roughly six Graves' hyperthyroidism patients, the study also compared T-cell repertoires from thyroid tissue with T-cell repertoires from blood. After blood sampling, hyperthyroidism patients were treated with methimazole at a starting dose of 30 mg daily, and ophthalmopathy patients were treated with high-dose intravenous methylprednisolone. The 100 or so discovery patients were randomly divided into training and test sets at a 7:3 ratio. According to the paper, TCR Vbeta CDR3 sequencing was carried out on 120 to 150 peripheral blood samples, which came from fewer than 50 ophthalmopathy, 70 to 80 hyperthyroidism and about 17 progressor patients. Whether ophthalmopathy could be predicted prospectively was tested in an independent validation cohort made up of approximately 19 hyperthyroidism patients plus 17 patients who later progressed to ophthalmopathy.

Here is what the overall study found, with its caveats: Most expanded thyroid clonotypes (frequency above 0.001) were also detected in blood, suggesting blood repertoires may reflect thyroid immune responses. A 13 V-J signature model separated ophthalmopathy from stable hyperthyroidism, with around 90% sensitivity and approximately 81% specificity in cross-validation and 80%/75% in testing. No statistical method was used to set the sample size in advance, and investigators knew the group allocation. In validation, the model predicted progression to ophthalmopathy a median of about 6.5 months before onset, with approximately 68% sensitivity and just under 75% specificity.

At the junction V is shortened by 5 bases and J by 3 bases, with 13 bases in between. The CDR3 sequence holds 13 residues, the cysteine and phenylalanine included. The CDR3 DNA has 39 bases and is translated from base 1. The germline V gene (reference sequence) gives CDR1 as DFQATT and CDR2 as SNEGSKA. The TCR beta CDR3 regions were amplified from RNA transcripts. For the first round of RT-PCR on the TCR CDR3, the HTBI primer set was used together with the Qiagen OneStep RT-PCR kit. Libraries were constructed in a second round of multiplex PCR, after which size selection and purification were carried out. The libraries were sequenced on an Illumina HiSeq2000 using paired-end 100 bp reads. The authors processed their data as follows. SOAPnuke was used to process the raw data, with reads discarded if the reads contained adapters or uncalled bases, had a mean Phred below 15, or lacked an exact constant-primer or identifier match. COPE v1.2.5 was used to merge high-quality paired reads, and clonotypes were defined as unique nucleotide sequences. MiTCR v1.1 was used to align the clonotypes against IMGT TRBV, TRBD and TRBJ reference segments. Only V-J combinations with frequency above 0.0001, covering about 99% of repertoires, were analysed. The TCS score was defined as the ratio of F50 (clonal expansion) to E x V (chaos), calculated using BLOSUM62-based TCRdist between CDR3 peptides within each V-J. Welch's t-statistics and random forest reduced fewer than 600 V-J features to about 13, which were used in a naive Bayes classifier (R e1071). TCRdb took the public reads, trimmed them with fastp at Q25, ran MiXCR for clone calling and kept in-frame beta chains. Each entry merges the rows of one CDR3 protein and shows their most common DNA and genes. TCRdb's processing, not the authors' own work, is the source of the V and J calls. Recorded for this sample are hundreds of thousands of distinct CDR3 sequences; less than 15% of them occurred a single time. The leading ten clones occupy around 9.2% of the sample.

Stable Graves' hyperthyroidism was defined as no progression to ophthalmopathy during 18 months of follow-up. Hyperthyroidism patients were newly diagnosed, with disease duration under 2 months, and aged 18 to 65 years. Any patient with an uncontrolled infection, another autoimmune disease, pregnancy or lactation was excluded. Diagnoses were established on the basis of clinical symptoms, serum thyroxine and TRAb, thyroid ultrasound, and orbital computed tomography. PBMCs were isolated from 10 ml of fresh peripheral blood by Ficoll-Paque density gradient centrifugation. Trizol reagent was used to extract total RNA, and RNA quality was then checked on an Agilent 2100 Bioanalyzer. The table lists this clonotype with many counts. The specificity of this receptor is unknown. No base-level quality is on record; no much larger clone is a single base apart.

This receptor was identified in a woman aged 18-35 years with Graves' hyperthyroidism. The sequence is built from TRBV20-1 and TRBJ1-1, with no D gene named confidently. The sample consisted of blood. The sequenced DNA: TGCAGTGCTGACCTAGTTCGGGACACTGAAGCTTTCTTT. It translates to CSADLVRDTEAFF.